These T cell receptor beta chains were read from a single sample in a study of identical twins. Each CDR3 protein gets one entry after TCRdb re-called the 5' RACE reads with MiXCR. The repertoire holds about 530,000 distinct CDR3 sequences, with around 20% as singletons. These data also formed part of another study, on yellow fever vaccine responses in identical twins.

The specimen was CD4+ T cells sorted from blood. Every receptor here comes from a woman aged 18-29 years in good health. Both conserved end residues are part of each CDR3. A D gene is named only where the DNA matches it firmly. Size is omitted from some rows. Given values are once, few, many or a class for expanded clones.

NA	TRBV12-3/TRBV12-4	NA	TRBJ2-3	TGTGCCAGCAGTTTAGTTATGGTGCGGGGCAGCACAGATACGCAGTATTTT	CASSLVMVRGSTDTQYF
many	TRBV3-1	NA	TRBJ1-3	TGTGCCAGCTCAAGGTTTACACCTAAGACAGGCTCCTCTGGAAACACCATATATTTT	CASSRFTPKTGSSGNTIYF
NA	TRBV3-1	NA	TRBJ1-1	TGTGCCAGCAGCCAAGCTTACCCCACTGAAGCTTTCTTT	CASSQAYPTEAFF
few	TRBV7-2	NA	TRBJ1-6	TGTGCCAGCAGCCCTTCAGCCTTAAGACCCCTCCACTTT	CASSPSALRPLHF
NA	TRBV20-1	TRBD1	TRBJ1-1	TGCTGTGCTAGGTTGGGACAGGGTCTTGCCGACACTGAAGCTTTCTTT	CCARLGQGLADTEAFF
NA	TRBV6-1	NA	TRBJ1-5	TGTGCCAGCAGTGAAGCCGGCGCCAGTCAGCCCCAGCATTTT	CASSEAGASQPQHF
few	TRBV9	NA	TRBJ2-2	TGTGCCAGCAGCGTAGATCCCCGGGAAACCGGGGAGCTGTTTTTT	CASSVDPRETGELFF
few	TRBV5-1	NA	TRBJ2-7	TGCGCCAGCAGCGCCGGGACTGCCTCTTCCGAGCAGTACTTC	CASSAGTASSEQYF
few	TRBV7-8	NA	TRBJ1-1	TGTGCCAGCAGCTTAGGGCATCAAGGTGAAGCTTTCTTT	CASSLGHQGEAFF
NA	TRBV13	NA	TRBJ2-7	TGTGCCAGCAGCCACTCCAGTAGGGCCTACGAGCAGTACTTC	CASSHSSRAYEQYF
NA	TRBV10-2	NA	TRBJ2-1	TGCGCCAGCAGTGACGGACGGGATATTCGGAATGAGCAGTTCTTC	CASSDGRDIRNEQFF